These 29 T cell receptor beta chains were sequenced from one sample in a study of blood T cell repertoires in COVID-19. Some clones are missing from TCRdb's copy, which holds only in-frame ones; the method was immunoSEQ multiplex PCR. The data show around 320,000 clones, around 90% seen once. The material sequenced was peripheral blood. All receptors come from a man aged 18 to 29 with active or convalescent COVID-19.

The chain is built from TRBV11-1 and TRBJ1-3; D gene uncertain. Trimming cost V 5 bases and J 0 bases, with 5 bases left between them. The CDR3 extends over 13 amino acids. CDR1 and CDR2 (germline): SGHAT, FQDESV (reference sequence). CDR3 DNA sequence: TGTGCCAGCAGCGGCTTCTCTGGAAACACCATATATTTT. Translated, it gives CASSGFSGNTIYF.

The J gene is TRBJ2-3, the V gene TRBV9, with 8 bases lining up with TRBD2. CDR1 and CDR2 (germline): SGDLS, YYNGEE. Trimming at V came to 4 bases and at J to 2 bases, leaving 9 bases not matched to a gene. The CDR3 is made up of 16 amino acids. Here the CDR3 reads CASSRPVAGNTDTQYF. CDR3 in DNA: TGTGCCAGCAGCCGTCCTGTAGCGGGGAACACAGATACGCAGTATTTT.

The chain has TRBV12-5 and TRBJ2-2; D is perhaps TRBD1 (5 bases). CDR1 and CDR2 from the germline V gene are LGHNT and FRNRAP. Deletions cut 5 bases from V and 0 bases from J, with 13 bases between. The CDR3 has 16 residues. CDR3 sequence reads: CASGPYRNSNTGELFF. DNA for the CDR3: TGTGCTAGTGGTCCTTACAGGAATTCGAACACCGGGGAGCTGTTTTTT.

The J gene is TRBJ1-1, the V gene TRBV19, with D maybe TRBD1 (6 bases). The CDR3 covers 14 residues. The ends were cut back, 7 bases at V and 6 bases at J, with 18 bases in the middle. Germline V gene sequence: CDR1 LNHDA, CDR2 SQIVND (reference sequence). CDR3 DNA: TGTGCCAGTAAGGGGGTCGGGGTTTCGGCTGAAGCTTTCTTT. Protein sequence: CASKGVGVSAEAFF. The full variable domain, rest sourced from reference TRBV19 and TRBJ1-1, is DGGITQSPKYLFRKEGQNVTLSCEQNLNHDAMYWYRQDPGQGLRLIYYSQIVNDFQKGDIAEGYSVSREKKESFPLTVTSAQKNPTAFYLCASKGVGVSAEAFFGQGTRLTVV.

The chain combines TRBV18 with TRBJ2-3, with TRBD2 identical over 8 bases. The J segment lost 4 bases and the V segment lost 4 bases, leaving 7 bases of the junction unmatched. From germline, CDR1 is KGHSH and CDR2 LQKENI. The CDR3 has 15 residues. The CDR3 DNA reads TGTGCCAGCTCACGTCAGCGGGAGATCCCAGATACGCAGTATTTT. Translation: CASSRQREIPDTQYF.

The V call is TRBV5-1, the J call TRBJ1-4, with 7 positions matching TRBD1. CDR3 length: 14 amino acids. Germline V gives CDR1 SGHRS, CDR2 YFSETQ. With V trimmed by 4 bases and J by 4 bases, 4 bases remained unmatched. This CDR3 reads CASSAGQLNEKLFF. The CDR3, as DNA: TGCGCCAGCAGCGCGGGACAGCTTAATGAAAAACTGTTTTTT.

The chain couples TRBV4-1 to TRBJ1-2; the match to TRBD1 covers 10 bases. This CDR3 has 14 residues. Germline V gene data show CDR1 as MGHRA and CDR2 as YSYEKL. The V and J ends lost 3 bases and 6 bases, in that order; junction bases with no gene match: 4. The CDR3 loop reads CASSHLTGGDGYTF. The CDR3 DNA sequence: TGCGCCAGCAGCCACCTGACAGGGGGCGATGGCTACACCTTC.

The chain couples TRBV7-8 to TRBJ1-2; the D is unclear. CDR3 size: 13 residues. Germline V lookup: CDR1 SGHVS, CDR2 FQNEAQ. With 0 bases removed from V and 8 bases from J, the gap between germline ends came to 10 bases. The CDR3 DNA follows: TGTGCCAGCAGCTTAGCGGCCGCACAAGGCTACACCTTC. It specifies CASSLAAAQGYTF.

The CDR3 spells CATRLGGNIQYF. CDR3 nucleotides: TGTGCCACACGCTTGGGAGGGAACATTCAGTACTTC. The chain employs TRBV28 and TRBJ2-4, with TRBD2 matching over 7 bases. This CDR3 has 12 residues. CDR1 and CDR2 (germline): MDHEN, SYDVKM. Trimming at V came to 10 bases and at J to 7 bases, leaving 7 bases not matched to a gene.

This sequence joins TRBV4-1 and TRBJ2-1; maybe TRBD2 (6 bases). This CDR3 region has 14 residues. Germline CDR1 and CDR2: MGHRA and YSYEKL. V lost 3 bases to trimming and J lost 3 bases, with 9 bases between them. The CDR3: CASSHRTNYNEQFF. Written as DNA, the CDR3 is TGCGCCAGCAGCCACCGGACTAACTACAATGAGCAGTTCTTC.

The chain joins TRBV28 to TRBJ2-7; TRBD2 matches 8 bases. Losses at the gene ends were 5 bases for V and 2 bases for J; bases not matched to a gene: 8. CDR1 and CDR2 (germline): MDHEN, SYDVKM. The CDR3 runs to 15 residues. The CDR3, as DNA: TGTGCCAGCAGTCAGAGGGTAGCGGGGACCTACGAGCAGTACTTC. Encoded protein: CASSQRVAGTYEQYF.

This chain uses TRBV28 with TRBJ1-4; tentative D call: TRBD1 (5 bases). The germline gives CDR1 MDHEN, CDR2 SYDVKM. CDR3 length: 12 amino acids. The V gene lost 10 bases and the J gene lost 6 bases, with 12 bases spanning the gap. The CDR3 is CATGAGDEKLFF. The DNA of the CDR3 is TGTGCCACCGGAGCGGGGGATGAAAAACTGTTTTTT.

The chain uses TRBV19 and TRBJ1-3, with a possible D match to TRBD1 (5 bases). CDR3 length: 17 amino acids. Germline V gene lookup returns CDR1 LNHDA and CDR2 SQIVND (reference sequence). V shed 3 bases and J shed 0 bases, with 15 bases lying between them. DNA for the CDR3: TGTGCCAGTAGTATGGTTGGCAGGGTCTACTCTGGAAACACCATATATTTT. Residues: CASSMVGRVYSGNTIYF.

This chain uses TRBV4-3 with TRBJ1-5; no firm D call. The germline gives CDR1 LGHNA, CDR2 YSLEER. The CDR3 runs 18 residues. V lost 1 base and J 0 bases, leaving 16 bases between the germline ends. The CDR3 sequence is CASSQGAHEGNSNQPQHF. In nucleotides, the CDR3 is TGCGCCAGCAGCCAAGGGGCCCACGAGGGAAATAGCAATCAGCCCCAGCATTTT.

The V and J genes are TRBV28 and TRBJ2-5, with D perhaps TRBD1 (6 bases). V lost 3 bases and J lost 2, with 22 bases in between. CDR1 and CDR2 (germline): MDHEN, SYDVKM. CDR3 size: 18 residues. The CDR3 bases are TGTGCCAGCAGTTTGAGACGAGGGGCAGGGGTCACACAAGAGACCCAGTACTTC. Residues: CASSLRRGAGVTQETQYF.

This chain uses TRBV28 with TRBJ2-5; 9 bases fit TRBD2. The CDR3 loop spans 16 amino acids. Germline trimming cut 2 bases from V and 5 bases from J; bases unmatched to any gene: 9. CDR1 MDHEN and CDR2 SYDVKM come from the germline V gene. In nucleotides, the CDR3 is TGTGCCAGCAGTTTACCGACTAGCGGTGGGGGGGAGACCCAGTACTTC. Its protein is CASSLPTSGGGETQYF.

The V call is TRBV3-1 (or the pseudogene TRBV3-2), the J call TRBJ2-5, with a possible D match to TRBD2 (5 bases). Germline V lookup: CDR1 LGHDT, CDR2 YNNKEL (reference sequence). V lost 3 bases, J lost 5 bases, and 19 bases lay in between. CDR3 size: 16 residues. The CDR3 spells CASSQILGRDRETQYF. CDR3 sequence (DNA): TGTGCCAGCAGCCAGATCCTGGGTCGGGATAGGGAGACCCAGTACTTC.

The V and J genes are TRBV18 and TRBJ1-4, with 7 bases fitting TRBD1. J was trimmed by 5 bases and V by 4 bases; bases with no gene match: 7. The V gene's germline CDR1 is KGHSH and CDR2 LQKENI. The CDR3 has 15 amino acids. In DNA, the CDR3 is TGTGCCAGCTCACTTCAACAGGGGAGGAATGAAAAACTGTTTTTT. Amino acids: CASSLQQGRNEKLFF.

The rearrangement joins TRBV5-1 to TRBJ2-2; D is perhaps TRBD1 (5 bases). The CDR3 covers 15 residues. Trimming shortened V by 1 base and J by 0 bases, and 7 bases separated the two germline ends. Germline lookup yields CDR1 SGHRS and CDR2 YFSETQ. DNA of the CDR3: TGCGCCAGCAGCTTGCCGACAGCGAACACCGGGGAGCTGTTTTTT. The encoded protein is CASSLPTANTGELFF.

The CDR3 bases are TGTGCCAGCACCGAACCGAGGGTCGAGCAGTACTTC. It specifies CASTEPRVEQYF. The chain employs TRBV6-5 and TRBJ2-7; D may be TRBD2 (5 bases). The germline V and J ends were trimmed by 7 bases and 6 bases, with 13 bases remaining between them. Germline V gene lookup returns CDR1 MNHEY and CDR2 SVGAGI. The CDR3 is 12 amino acids.

The chain recombines TRBV6-5 with TRBJ2-2; D unclear. There are 12 residues in the CDR3. The V end was cut by 6 bases, the J end by 1 base, with 3 bases between. From germline, CDR1 is MNHEY and CDR2 SVGAGI. For the CDR3, the DNA is TGTGCCAGCAGCCTGAACACCGGGGAGCTGTTTTTT. Protein product: CASSLNTGELFF.

Note on this clone: One end of the junction does not line up with germline, which may come from a read error. This chain links TRBV7-2 with TRBJ1-6; D is unclear. Per the germline V gene, CDR1 is SGHTA and CDR2 is FQGNSA. The CDR3 runs to 15 residues. This chain's CDR3 is CASSLTQHLNSPLHF. CDR3 nucleotides: TGTGCCAGCAGCTTAACACAGCACCTTAATTCGCCCCTCCACTTT. The full variable domain, with the rest looked up from reference TRBV7-2 and TRBJ1-6, is GAGVSQSPSNKVTEKGKDVELRCDPISGHTALYWYRQSLGQGLEFLIYFQGNSAPDKSGLPSDRFSAERTGGSVSTLTIQRTQQEDSAVYLCASSLTQHLNSPLHFGNGTRLTVT.

This clone occurred a few times. V and J are TRBV7-9 and TRBJ2-2, with D maybe TRBD2 (6 bases). Germline values: CDR1 SEHNR, CDR2 FQNEAQ (reference sequence). This CDR3 comprises 15 residues. Trimming cost V 6 bases and J 0 bases, with 11 bases left between them. Written as DNA, the CDR3 is TGTGCCAGCAGACGGCGGGATTCGAACACCGGGGAGCTGTTTTTT. Its protein is CASRRRDSNTGELFF.

V and J are TRBV27 and TRBJ1-4; 8 positions agree with TRBD1. CDR1 and CDR2 (germline): MNHEY, SMNVEV (reference sequence). V was pared by 6 bases and J by 8 bases, with 11 bases of the junction left unmatched. This CDR3 is 15 amino acids long. CDR3 in DNA: TGTGCCAGCAGCCAACACGGACAGGGTGTAGAAAAACTGTTTTTT. It specifies CASSQHGQGVEKLFF.

V usage is TRBV6-2 or TRBV6-3 and J usage is TRBJ2-7, with 8 bases aligning to TRBD2. CDR1 MNHEY and CDR2 SVGEGT come from the germline V gene. This CDR3 comprises 15 residues. With V trimmed by 4 bases and J by 0 bases, 5 bases remained unmatched. CDR3 DNA: TGTGCCAGCAGTTTGCGGGGGGCAAGCTCCTACGAGCAGTACTTC. It yields the protein CASSLRGASSYEQYF.

This rearrangement joins TRBV25-1 to TRBJ2-2; a weak D match, TRBD1 (6 bases). Trimming removed 4 bases from V and 4 bases from J, with 13 bases in between. CDR1 and CDR2 from the germline V gene are MGHDK and SYGVNS. The CDR3 contains 15 residues. CDR3 in amino acids: CASSATGYRTGELFF. CDR3 DNA sequence: TGTGCCAGCAGTGCCACAGGGTATCGCACCGGGGAGCTGTTTTTT.

V gene TRBV10-2 combines with J gene TRBJ2-2; 8 bases map to TRBD1. This CDR3 has 15 amino acids. Germline loops: CDR1 WSHSY, CDR2 SAAADI. V was clipped by 6 bases and J by 2 bases; unmatched bases: 5. CDR3 loop: CASRDRGANTGELFF. The DNA for the CDR3 is TGCGCCAGCAGAGACAGGGGAGCAAACACCGGGGAGCTGTTTTTT.

The rearrangement uses TRBV7-6 and TRBJ1-1; 10 bases line up with TRBD1. V trimming: 5 bases; J trimming: 4 bases; junction bases outside the gene matches: 7. The CDR3 is 15 residues long. Germline CDR1 and CDR2: SGHVS and FNYEAQ. The CDR3 protein is CASSPGQGEVTEAFF. The CDR3 bases are TGTGCCAGCAGCCCAGGACAGGGGGAGGTCACTGAAGCTTTCTTT.

V gene TRBV27 combines with J gene TRBJ1-1; D gene ambiguous. The V gene's germline CDR1 is MNHEY and CDR2 SMNVEV (reference sequence). V shed 5 bases and J shed 5 bases, with 27 bases lying between them. The CDR3 contains 18 residues. DNA of the CDR3: TGTGCCAGCAGTCCGTTAGGTCCCAGCGGTTGGGTTGTGACTGAAGCTTTCTTT. It encodes CASSPLGPSGWVVTEAFF.